This T cell receptor (beta chain) was identified during a study of identical twins. MiXCR, run by TCRdb on the 5' RACE reads, gives a single entry per CDR3 protein. The data contain about 570,000 distinct CDR3 sequences, 9.5% to 10% of them seen just once; the ten biggest clones take up roughly 3%. The ends lost 2 bases at V and 0 bases at J; junction bases unmatched: 7. Germline values: CDR1 MDHEN, CDR2 SYDVKM. This CDR3 is 17 amino acids long. These same records also appear under a second study, on yellow fever vaccine responses in identical twins.

Material: PBMCs. The J gene is TRBJ2-7, the V gene TRBV28; 10 bases line up with TRBD2. This clonotype was obtained from a woman between 18 and 29 years old in good health. The CDR3 spells CASSLRLGLAVSYEQYF. The CDR3 region has the DNA TGTGCCAGCAGTTTAAGACTCGGACTAGCGGTCTCCTACGAGCAGTACTTC.